This T cell receptor (beta chain) was observed in a study of CD8+ T cells in alopecia areata. Whole-study findings and limits: Higher clonality and more expanded CD8+ clones appeared in lesional than normal scalp.

The length of the CDR3 is 16 residues. Trimming removed 1 base from V and 3 bases from J, with 12 bases in between. CDR1 is SGHDN, CDR2 FVKESK, per germline. This clone has just a few counts. The antigen is not known. cDNA reverse transcribed from extracted RNA served as the sequencing template. This table comes from immunoSEQ multiplex PCR, and its TCRdb copy is limited to in-frame clones, with some not included. This sample yields roughly 150,000 clones, of which 55% are seen a single time; about 4.4% belongs to the top ten. The clonotype was recovered from a human donor in good health. Source material: CD4+ T cells sorted from blood. The chain joins TRBV14 to TRBJ1-4; D is possibly TRBD1 (6 bases). The CDR3, as DNA: TGTGCCAGCAGCCAAGTTCGGGGGGCATCTAATGAAAAACTGTTTTTT. The encoded protein is CASSQVRGASNEKLFF. The variable domain in full, completed from reference TRBV14 and TRBJ1-4, reads EAGVTQFPSHSVIEKGQTVTLRCDPISGHDNLYWYRRVMGKEIKFLLHFVKESKQDESGMPNNRFLAERTGGTYSTLKVQPAELEDSGVYFCASSQVRGASNEKLFFGSGTQLSVL.